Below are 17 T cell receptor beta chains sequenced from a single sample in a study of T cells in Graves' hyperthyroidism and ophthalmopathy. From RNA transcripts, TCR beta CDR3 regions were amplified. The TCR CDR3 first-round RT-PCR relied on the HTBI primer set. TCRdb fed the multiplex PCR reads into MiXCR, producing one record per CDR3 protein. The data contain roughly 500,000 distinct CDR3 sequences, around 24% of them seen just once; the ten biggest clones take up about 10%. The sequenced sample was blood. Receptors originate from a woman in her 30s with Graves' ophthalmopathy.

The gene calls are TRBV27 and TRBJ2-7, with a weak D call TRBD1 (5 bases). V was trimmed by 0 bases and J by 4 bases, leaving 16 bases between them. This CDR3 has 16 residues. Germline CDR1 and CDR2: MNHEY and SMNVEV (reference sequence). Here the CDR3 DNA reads TGTGCCAGCAGTTTATCCCAGGGAAGAATACTATACGAGCAGTACTTC. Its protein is CASSLSQGRILYEQYF.

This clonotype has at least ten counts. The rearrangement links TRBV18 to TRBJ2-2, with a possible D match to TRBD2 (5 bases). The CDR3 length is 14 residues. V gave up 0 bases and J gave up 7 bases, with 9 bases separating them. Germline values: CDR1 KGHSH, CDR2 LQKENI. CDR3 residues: CASSPPSSLGELFF. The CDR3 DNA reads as TGTGCCAGCTCACCACCATCTAGCCTCGGGGAGCTGTTTTTT.

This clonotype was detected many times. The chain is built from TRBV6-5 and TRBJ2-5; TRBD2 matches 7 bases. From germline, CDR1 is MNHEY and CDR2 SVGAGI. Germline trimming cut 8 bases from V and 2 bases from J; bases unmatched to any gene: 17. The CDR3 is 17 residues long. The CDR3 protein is CASGSNPWGGEQETQYF. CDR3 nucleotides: TGTGCCAGCGGCTCGAACCCGTGGGGGGGGGAGCAAGAGACCCAGTACTTC.

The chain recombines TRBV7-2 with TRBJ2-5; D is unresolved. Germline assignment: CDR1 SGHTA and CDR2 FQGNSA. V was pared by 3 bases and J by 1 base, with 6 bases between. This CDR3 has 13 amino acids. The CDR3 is CASSFIGQETQYF. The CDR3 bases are TGTGCCAGCAGCTTTATCGGCCAAGAGACCCAGTACTTC. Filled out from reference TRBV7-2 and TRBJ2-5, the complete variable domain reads GAGVSQSPSNKVTEKGKDVELRCDPISGHTALYWYRQSLGQGLEFLIYFQGNSAPDKSGLPSDRFSAERTGGSVSTLTIQRTQQEDSAVYLCASSFIGQETQYFGPGTRLLVL.

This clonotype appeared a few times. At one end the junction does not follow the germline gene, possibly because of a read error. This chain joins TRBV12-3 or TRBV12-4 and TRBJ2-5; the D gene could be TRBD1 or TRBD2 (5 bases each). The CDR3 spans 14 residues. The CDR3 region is CATSDWGSGETQYF. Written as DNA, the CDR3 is TGTGCCACCAGTGATTGGGGGAGTGGGGAGACCCAGTACTTC.

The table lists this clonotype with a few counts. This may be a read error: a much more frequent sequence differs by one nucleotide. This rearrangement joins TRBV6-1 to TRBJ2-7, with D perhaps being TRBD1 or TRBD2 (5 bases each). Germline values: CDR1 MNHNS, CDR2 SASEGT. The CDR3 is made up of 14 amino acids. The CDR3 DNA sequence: TGTGCCAGCAGTGTACCGGGACGGTCCTACGAGCTGTACTTC. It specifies CASSVPGRSYELYF.

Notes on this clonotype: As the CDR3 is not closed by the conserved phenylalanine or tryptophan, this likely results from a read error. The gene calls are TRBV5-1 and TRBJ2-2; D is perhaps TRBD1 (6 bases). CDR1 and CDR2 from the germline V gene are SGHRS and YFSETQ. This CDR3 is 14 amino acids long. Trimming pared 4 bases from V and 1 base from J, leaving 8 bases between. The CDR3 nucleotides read TGCGCCAGCAGCCAGGGACAGAACACCGGGGAGCTGTTTTTG. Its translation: CASSQGQNTGELFL.

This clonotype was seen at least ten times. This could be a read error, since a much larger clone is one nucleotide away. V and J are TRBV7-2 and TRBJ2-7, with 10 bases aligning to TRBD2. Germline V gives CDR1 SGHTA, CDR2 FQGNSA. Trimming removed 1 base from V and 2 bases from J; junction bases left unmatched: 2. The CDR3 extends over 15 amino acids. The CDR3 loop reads CASSLVSGRAYEQYF. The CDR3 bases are TGTGCCAGCAGCTTAGTGAGCGGGAGGGCCTACGAGCAGTACTTC.

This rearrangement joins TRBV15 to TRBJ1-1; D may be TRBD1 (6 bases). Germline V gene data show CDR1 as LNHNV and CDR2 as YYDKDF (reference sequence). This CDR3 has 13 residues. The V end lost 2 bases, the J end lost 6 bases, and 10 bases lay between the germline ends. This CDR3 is CATSRKDSAEAFF. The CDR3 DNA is TGTGCCACCAGCAGAAAGGACAGCGCTGAAGCTTTCTTT.

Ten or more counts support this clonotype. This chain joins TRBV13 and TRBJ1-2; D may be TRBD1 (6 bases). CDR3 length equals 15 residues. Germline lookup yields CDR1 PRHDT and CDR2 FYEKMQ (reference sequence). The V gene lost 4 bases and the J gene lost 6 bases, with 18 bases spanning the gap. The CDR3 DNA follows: TGTGCCAGCAGCTGCACAGGGTTGCGTGCCCATGGCTACACCTTC. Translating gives CASSCTGLRAHGYTF. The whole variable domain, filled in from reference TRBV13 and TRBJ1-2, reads AAGVIQSPRHLIKEKRETATLKCYPIPRHDTVYWYQQGPGQDPQFLISFYEKMQSDKGSIPDRFSAQQFSDYHSELNMSSLELGDSALYFCASSCTGLRAHGYTFGSGTRLTVV.

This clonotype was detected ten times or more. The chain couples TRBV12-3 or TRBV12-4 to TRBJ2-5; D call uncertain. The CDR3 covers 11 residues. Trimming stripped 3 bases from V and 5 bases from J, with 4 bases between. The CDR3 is CASSFEETQYF. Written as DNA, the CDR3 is TGTGCCAGCAGTTTCGAGGAGACCCAGTACTTC.

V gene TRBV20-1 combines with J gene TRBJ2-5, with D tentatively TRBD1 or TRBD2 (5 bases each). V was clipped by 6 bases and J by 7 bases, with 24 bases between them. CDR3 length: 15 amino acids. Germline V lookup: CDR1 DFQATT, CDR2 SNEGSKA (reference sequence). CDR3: CSATNRVRDVATQYF. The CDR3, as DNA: TGCAGTGCCACGAACCGGGTCAGGGACGTCGCGACCCAGTACTTC.

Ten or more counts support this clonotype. The CDR3 bases are TGTGCCAGCAGACCACAGGGAGAGGGCAATCAGCCCCAGCATTTT. Translation: CASRPQGEGNQPQHF. The V gene is TRBV27, the J gene TRBJ1-5; possibly TRBD1 for D (6 bases). Germline V gene sequence: CDR1 MNHEY, CDR2 SMNVEV (reference sequence). The germline V and J ends were trimmed by 6 bases and 2 bases, with 14 bases remaining between them. This CDR3 is 15 amino acids long.

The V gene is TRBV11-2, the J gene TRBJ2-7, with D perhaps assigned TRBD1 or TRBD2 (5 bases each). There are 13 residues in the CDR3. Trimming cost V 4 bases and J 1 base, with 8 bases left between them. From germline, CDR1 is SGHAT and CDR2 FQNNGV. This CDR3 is CASSWDGSYEQYF. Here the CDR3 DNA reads TGTGCCAGCAGCTGGGACGGATCCTACGAGCAGTACTTC.

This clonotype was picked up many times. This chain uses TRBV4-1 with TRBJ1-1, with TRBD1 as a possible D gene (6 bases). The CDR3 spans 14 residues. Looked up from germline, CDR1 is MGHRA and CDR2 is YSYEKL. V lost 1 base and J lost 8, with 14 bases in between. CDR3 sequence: CASSQGDWTAEAFF. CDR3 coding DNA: TGCGCCAGCAGCCAAGGCGATTGGACAGCAGAAGCTTTCTTT.

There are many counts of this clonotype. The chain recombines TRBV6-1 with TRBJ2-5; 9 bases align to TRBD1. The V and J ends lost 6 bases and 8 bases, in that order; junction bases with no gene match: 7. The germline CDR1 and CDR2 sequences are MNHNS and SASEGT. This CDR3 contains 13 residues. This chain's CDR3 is CASRAGTGRTQYF. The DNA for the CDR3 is TGTGCCAGCAGAGCCGGGACAGGGAGAACCCAGTACTTC.

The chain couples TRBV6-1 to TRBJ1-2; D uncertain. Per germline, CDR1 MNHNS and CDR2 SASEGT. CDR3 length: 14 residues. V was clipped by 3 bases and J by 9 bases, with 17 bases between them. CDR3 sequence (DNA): TGTGCCAGCAGTGAGTCAGCCTCGGCTTCTAGCTACACCTTC. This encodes CASSESASASSYTF.